These T cell receptor beta chains were read from a single sample in a study of blood T cells in healthy people across ages. TCRdb reprocessed the 5' RACE reads via MiXCR and lists one record per CDR3 protein. The table records 650,000 to 800,000 distinct CDR3 sequences, 40% to 50% of them present only once. The sequenced material came from blood. These receptor sequences come from a man aged 55 to 70 in good health. Each CDR3 is given with its conserved first and last residue.

v_call cdr3_aa
TRBV10-3 CAISGTSGIYNEQFF
TRBV5-6 CASSLLVTRGTQYF
TRBV20-1 CSARGGEAFF
TRBV5-5 CASSLRPGPSYEQYF
TRBV20-1 CSARDPTASGNQPQHF
TRBV15 CATRDRDNEQFF
TRBV29-1 CSVATGTGGYGYTF
TRBV6-5 CASSYLEGNQETQYF
TRBV20-1 CSARRGSGATTDTQYF
TRBV13 CASSFLAGVNNEQFF
TRBV27 CASSLKQSWTDTQYF
TRBV28 CASSTYSPSGANVLTF
TRBV6-5 CASSSGSVSSYEQYF
TRBV14 CASSQWGFEAQYF
TRBV10-3 CTISQQGVQPQHF
TRBV10-3 CAIRTGYNNEQFF
TRBV28 CASRSGPESYTF
TRBV6-2/TRBV6-3 CASSYPSTGWIYEQYF
TRBV7-2 CASSLAGQFPGELFF
TRBV12-3/TRBV12-4 CASSGHALVTGRVGQPQHF
TRBV5-1 CASSLGQNRYGYTF
TRBV7-2 CASSYDGGPQETQYF
TRBV4-1 CASSQVAEGQGARDEQFF
TRBV24-1 CATSDVGQGVGELFF
TRBV20-1 CSARVQKRGSYEQYF
TRBV5-6 CASSLVNRPDEGTQYF
TRBV5-6 CASSPRTPTYNEQFF
TRBV5-1 CASSHLVSGANVLTF
TRBV7-2 CASSWDRGDEQFF